The sequence of this T cell receptor (beta chain) was determined in a study of blood T cell repertoires in COVID-19. The germline CDR1 and CDR2 sequences are GTSNPN and SVGIG (reference sequence). CDR3 size: 17 residues. The V end was cut by 2 bases, the J end by 8 bases, with 27 bases between. Original handling: The assay estimated nucleated cells by amplifying reference gene primers. Profiling relied on immunoSEQ multiplex PCR, and the TCRdb table lists in-frame clones only, not all of them. V, J and clone size are taken as reported in that table, and D and trimming were inferred from the DNA itself. The sample contains 400,000 to 550,000 clones, about 89% of which appear only once.

The chain is built from TRBV30 and TRBJ1-2; D gene ambiguous. Sequenced: peripheral blood. The receptor was isolated from a woman aged 25 to 39 with acute or convalescent COVID-19. The CDR3 DNA is TGTGCCTGGAGTATCTCTAGAGGCACCCACCCCCAAGTAGGCTACACCTTC. Protein: CAWSISRGTHPQVGYTF. Filled out from reference TRBV30 and TRBJ1-2, the complete variable domain reads SQTIHQWPATLVQPVGSPLSLECTVEGTSNPNLYWYRQAAGRGLQLLFYSVGIGQISSEVPQNLSASRPQDRQFILSSKKLLLSDSGFYLCAWSISRGTHPQVGYTFGSGTRLTVV.